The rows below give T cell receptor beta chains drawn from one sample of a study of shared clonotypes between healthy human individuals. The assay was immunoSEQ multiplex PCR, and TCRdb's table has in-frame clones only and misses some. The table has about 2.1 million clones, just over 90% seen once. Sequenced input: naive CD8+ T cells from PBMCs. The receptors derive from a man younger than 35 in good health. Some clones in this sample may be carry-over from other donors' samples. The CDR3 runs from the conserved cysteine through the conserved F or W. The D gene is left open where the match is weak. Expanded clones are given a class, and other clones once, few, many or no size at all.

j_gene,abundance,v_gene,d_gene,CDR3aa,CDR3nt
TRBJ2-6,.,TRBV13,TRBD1,CASSVDRDSGANVLTF,TGTGCCAGCAGCGTAGACAGGGACTCTGGGGCCAACGTCCTGACTTTC
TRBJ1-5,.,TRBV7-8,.,CASSLAEVYWDSQPQHF,TGTGCCAGCAGCTTAGCGGAGGTTTATTGGGATTCCCAGCCCCAGCATTTT
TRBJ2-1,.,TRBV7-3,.,CAYDTSSYNEQFF,TGTGCCTATGACACCTCCTCCTACAATGAGCAGTTCTTC
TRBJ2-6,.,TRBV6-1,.,CASGIGAGANVLTF,TGTGCCAGCGGGATAGGAGCTGGGGCCAACGTCCTGACTTTC
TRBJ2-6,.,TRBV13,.,CASSTMGGFSGANVLTF,TGTGCCAGCAGTACCATGGGGGGCTTCTCTGGGGCCAACGTCCTGACTTTC
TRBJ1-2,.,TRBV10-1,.,CATFRKAYGYTF,TGCGCCACCTTCCGGAAGGCCTATGGCTACACCTTC
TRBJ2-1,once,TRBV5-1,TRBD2,CASSLGGLHLNEQFF,TGCGCCAGCAGCTTGGGGGGACTACACCTCAATGAGCAGTTCTTC
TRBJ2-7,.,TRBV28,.,CASSFNLRDSYEQYF,TGTGCCAGCAGTTTTAACTTGCGGGACTCGTACGAGCAGTACTTC
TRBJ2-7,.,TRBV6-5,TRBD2,CASSYSPLAGKYEQYF,TGTGCCAGCAGTTACTCTCCACTAGCGGGAAAATACGAGCAGTACTTC
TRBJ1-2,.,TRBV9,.,CASSPTANYGYTF,TGTGCCAGCAGCCCTACGGCGAACTATGGCTACACCTTC
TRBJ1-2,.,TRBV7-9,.,CASSQTGIGNGYTF,TGTGCCAGCAGCCAGACAGGTATCGGGAATGGCTACACCTTC
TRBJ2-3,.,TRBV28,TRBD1,CASSIDRGGTDTQYF,TGTGCCAGCAGCATTGACAGGGGCGGCACAGATACGCAGTATTTT
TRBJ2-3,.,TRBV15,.,CATSRPLADPLWDTQYF,TGTGCCACCAGCAGACCCCTGGCGGACCCCCTATGGGATACGCAGTATTTT
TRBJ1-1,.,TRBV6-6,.,CASRDRGNTEAFF,TGTGCCAGCAGAGATAGGGGGAACACTGAAGCTTTCTTT
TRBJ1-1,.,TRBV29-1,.,CSVARRAHTEAFF,TGCAGCGTTGCTCGCAGGGCCCACACTGAAGCTTTCTTT
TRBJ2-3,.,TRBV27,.,CASSLSRPTDTQYF,TGTGCCAGCAGTTTATCCCGACCCACAGATACGCAGTATTTT
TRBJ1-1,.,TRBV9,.,CASKPGGSGTEAFF,TGTGCCAGCAAGCCCGGGGGTTCGGGCACTGAAGCTTTCTTT
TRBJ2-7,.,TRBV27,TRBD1,CASSLGQGAFEQYF,TGTGCCAGCAGTCTCGGACAGGGGGCCTTCGAGCAGTACTTC
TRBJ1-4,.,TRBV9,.,CASSENGGPVNEKLFF,TGTGCCAGCAGCGAAAATGGGGGACCGGTTAATGAAAAACTGTTTTTT
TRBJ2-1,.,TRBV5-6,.,CASTFWAAYNEQFF,TGTGCCAGCACCTTCTGGGCAGCTTACAATGAGCAGTTCTTC
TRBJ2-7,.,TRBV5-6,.,CASSPRRRRYEQYF,TGTGCCAGCAGCCCTCGGCGCAGGCGATACGAGCAGTACTTC
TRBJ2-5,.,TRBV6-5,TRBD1,CASSLQGARGETQYF,TGTGCCAGCAGTTTACAGGGGGCGCGAGGGGAGACCCAGTACTTC
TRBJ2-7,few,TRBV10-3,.,CAISESDEQYF,TGTGCCATCAGTGAGTCTGATGAGCAGTACTTC
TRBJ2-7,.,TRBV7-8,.,CASSPTGLTNYEQYF,TGTGCCAGCAGTCCCACCGGACTCACCAACTACGAGCAGTACTTC
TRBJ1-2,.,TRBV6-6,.,CASSPHRTGGGSGYTF,TGTGCCAGCAGCCCGCATCGGACGGGCGGGGGGTCTGGCTACACCTTC
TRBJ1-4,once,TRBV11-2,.,CASSLFESVGEKLFF,TGTGCCAGCAGCTTATTTGAGTCCGTCGGTGAAAAACTGTTTTTT
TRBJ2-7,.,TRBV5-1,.,CASSTSRDGTQMREQYF,TGCGCCAGCAGCACCTCCCGGGACGGTACTCAAATGCGGGAGCAGTACTTC
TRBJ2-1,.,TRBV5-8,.,CASSLRWDEQFF,TGTGCCAGCAGCTTACGCTGGGATGAGCAGTTCTTC
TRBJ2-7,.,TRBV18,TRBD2,CASSSTGREALYEQYF,TGTGCCAGCTCATCAACGGGGCGGGAGGCCCTCTACGAGCAGTACTTC